This T cell receptor (beta chain) was sequenced in a study of cytomegalovirus exposure and HLA in healthy donors. Whole-study findings and limits: Researchers reported that a few CMV-associated chains were confirmed in vitro as CMV antigen-specific. Cytomegalovirus-associated TCR beta chains were listed, numbering under 200. Using a false discovery rate of 0.05, a later analysis showed that fewer than 20,000 TCR beta sequences were associated with HLA alleles.

Remarks on this clone: Its matching antigen is unknown.

A multiplex PCR was run with 60 Vbeta primers and 13 Jbeta primers. The repertoire was sequenced with immunoSEQ multiplex PCR; TCRdb's copy has only in-frame clones and lacks some. The table has around 160,000 clones, roughly 66% seen once. The length of the CDR3 is 16 residues. V was cut by 3 bases and J by 8 bases, with 22 bases left in between. The germline CDR1 and CDR2 sequences are GTSNPN and SVGIG (reference sequence). The sequenced material came from PBMCs. V gene TRBV30 combines with J gene TRBJ1-4; D not certain. This clonotype was obtained from a woman in her late teens or twenties in good health and CMV-seronegative. CDR3: CAWRPPLGRPGEKLFF. The DNA of the CDR3 is TGTGCCTGGAGGCCACCACTCGGACGGCCGGGGGAAAAACTGTTTTTT.